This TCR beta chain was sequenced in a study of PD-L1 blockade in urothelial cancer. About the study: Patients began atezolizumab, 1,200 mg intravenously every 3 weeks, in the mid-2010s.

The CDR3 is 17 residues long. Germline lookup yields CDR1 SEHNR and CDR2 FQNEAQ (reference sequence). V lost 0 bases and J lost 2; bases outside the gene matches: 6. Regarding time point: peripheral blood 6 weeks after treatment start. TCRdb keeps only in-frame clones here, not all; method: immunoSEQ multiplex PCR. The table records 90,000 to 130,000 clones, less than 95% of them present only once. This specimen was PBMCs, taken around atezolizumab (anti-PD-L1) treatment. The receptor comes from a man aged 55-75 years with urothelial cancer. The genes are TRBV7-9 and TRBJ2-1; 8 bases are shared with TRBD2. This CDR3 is CASSLARAGGAYNEQFF. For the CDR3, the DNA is TGTGCCAGCAGCTTAGCTAGGGCGGGAGGAGCCTACAATGAGCAGTTCTTC.